This is a list of T cell receptor beta chains from one sample in a study of blood T cell repertoires in COVID-19. Repertoires were generated with immunoSEQ multiplex PCR, while TCRdb's copy carries only in-frame clones and drops some. The profile shows 40,000 to 55,000 clones, approximately 82% of them singletons. Sequenced material: peripheral blood. Receptors were obtained from a human donor in a cohort sampled during active COVID-19. Each CDR3 is given with its conserved first and last residue. Each record gives: J gene, clone size, V gene, D gene, CDR3 DNA, CDR3 protein. D genes are given only for firm matches. Size tells how often a clone was seen (once, few, many) or the class of an expanded clone, and some rows leave it out.

J gene: TRBJ1-2
clone size: NA
V gene: TRBV27
D gene: TRBD1
CDR3 DNA: TGTGCCAGCAGTCCTTGGTTCTTTTCGGACAGGGTTGATGGCTACACCTTC
CDR3 protein: CASSPWFFSDRVDGYTF

J gene: TRBJ1-5
clone size: few
V gene: TRBV24-1
D gene: NA
CDR3 DNA: TGTGCCACCAGTGATTTGTTCAGGGACTATAGCAATCAGCCCCAGCATTTT
CDR3 protein: CATSDLFRDYSNQPQHF

J gene: TRBJ2-3
clone size: NA
V gene: TRBV7-9
D gene: NA
CDR3 DNA: TGTGCCAGCAGCTTAGCGGGAGCCACAGATACGCAGTATTTT
CDR3 protein: CASSLAGATDTQYF

J gene: TRBJ2-1
clone size: NA
V gene: TRBV11-3
D gene: NA
CDR3 DNA: TGTGCCAGCCGCCGCGGGAACAATGAGCAGTTCTTC
CDR3 protein: CASRRGNNEQFF

J gene: TRBJ1-3
clone size: NA
V gene: TRBV11-2
D gene: NA
CDR3 DNA: TGTGCCAGCAGCTTAGAGGGGGCTAAATCTGGAAACACCATATATTTT
CDR3 protein: CASSLEGAKSGNTIYF

J gene: TRBJ2-2
clone size: NA
V gene: TRBV27
D gene: TRBD2
CDR3 DNA: TGTGCCAGCAGTTTCCAGTCTAGCGGGAGGGCCGGGGAGCTGTTTTTT
CDR3 protein: CASSFQSSGRAGELFF

J gene: TRBJ1-2
clone size: NA
V gene: TRBV24-1
D gene: TRBD1
CDR3 DNA: TGTGCCACCAGTGATGGGGACAGGTTAGGAGGCTACACCTTC
CDR3 protein: CATSDGDRLGGYTF

J gene: TRBJ2-2
clone size: few
V gene: TRBV10-3
D gene: NA
CDR3 DNA: TGTGCCATCAGGGAGGGGGACTTACTATACGGGGAGCTGTTTTTT
CDR3 protein: CAIREGDLLYGELFF

J gene: TRBJ2-7
clone size: NA
V gene: TRBV6-2/TRBV6-3
D gene: NA
CDR3 DNA: TGTGCCAGCAGTTACCGGGAGTGGGACGAGCAGTACTTC
CDR3 protein: CASSYREWDEQYF

J gene: TRBJ2-7
clone size: NA
V gene: TRBV6-2/TRBV6-3
D gene: TRBD2
CDR3 DNA: TGTGCCAGCAGCCGCGACTTAGCGGGATCCTACGAGCAGTACTTC
CDR3 protein: CASSRDLAGSYEQYF

J gene: TRBJ2-5
clone size: NA
V gene: TRBV12-3/TRBV12-4
D gene: NA
CDR3 DNA: TGTGCCAGCAGTTTACAGGGCCTTGGGACCCAGTACTTC
CDR3 protein: CASSLQGLGTQYF

J gene: TRBJ1-1
clone size: NA
V gene: TRBV27
D gene: NA
CDR3 DNA: TGTGCCAGCAGCCAGGACAACGTGAACACTGAAGCTTTCTTT
CDR3 protein: CASSQDNVNTEAFF

J gene: TRBJ2-3
clone size: NA
V gene: TRBV3-1/TRBV3-2
D gene: TRBD2
CDR3 DNA: TGTGCCAGCAGCCAAGCGGGAGGAAGCACAGATACGCAGTATTTT
CDR3 protein: CASSQAGGSTDTQYF

J gene: TRBJ2-7
clone size: NA
V gene: TRBV6-2/TRBV6-3
D gene: TRBD2
CDR3 DNA: TGTGCCAGCAGCCCTAGGAGCGGGAGGGACTACGAGCAGTACTTC
CDR3 protein: CASSPRSGRDYEQYF

J gene: TRBJ2-5
clone size: NA
V gene: TRBV5-1
D gene: NA
CDR3 DNA: TGCGCCAGCAGCACCTTTGAGGTCCAAGAGACCCAGTACTTC
CDR3 protein: CASSTFEVQETQYF

J gene: TRBJ2-1
clone size: once
V gene: TRBV3-1/TRBV3-2
D gene: NA
CDR3 DNA: TGTGCCAGCAGCCAAGCTAGCTGGGTCCCTAATGAGCAGTTCTTC
CDR3 protein: CASSQASWVPNEQFF

J gene: TRBJ2-2
clone size: NA
V gene: TRBV28
D gene: TRBD1
CDR3 DNA: TGTGCCACCAGACCAGGGGGCGCGAATACCGGGGAGCTGTTTTTT
CDR3 protein: CATRPGGANTGELFF

J gene: TRBJ2-7
clone size: NA
V gene: TRBV7-6
D gene: TRBD1
CDR3 DNA: TGTGCCAGCAGCGCCCGGACAGGTCCCTACGAGCAGTACTTC
CDR3 protein: CASSARTGPYEQYF

J gene: TRBJ2-7
clone size: medium-sized
V gene: TRBV2
D gene: TRBD2
CDR3 DNA: TGTGCCAGCACGGGGGGGGGCTACGAGCAGTACTTC
CDR3 protein: CASTGGGYEQYF

J gene: TRBJ2-7
clone size: few
V gene: TRBV6-2/TRBV6-3
D gene: TRBD2
CDR3 DNA: TGTGCCAGCAGTTACGGCGGGAGTGGATACGAGCAGTACTTC
CDR3 protein: CASSYGGSGYEQYF

J gene: TRBJ1-6
clone size: NA
V gene: TRBV29-1
D gene: NA
CDR3 DNA: TGCAGCGCTTCAACGGGACAATATAATTCACCCCTCCACTTT
CDR3 protein: CSASTGQYNSPLHF

J gene: TRBJ2-7
clone size: NA
V gene: TRBV11-3
D gene: TRBD1
CDR3 DNA: TGTGCCAGCAGCTTAACCTTTGGGACAGGGCGCTCCTACGAGCAGTACTTC
CDR3 protein: CASSLTFGTGRSYEQYF

J gene: TRBJ1-4
clone size: NA
V gene: TRBV7-9
D gene: TRBD1
CDR3 DNA: TGTGCCAGCAGCCCTAGGACAGGGGAAGAGGAAAAACTGTTTTTT
CDR3 protein: CASSPRTGEEEKLFF

J gene: TRBJ1-4
clone size: NA
V gene: TRBV7-9
D gene: NA
CDR3 DNA: TGTGCCAGCAGCTACCACCGGGAAGAGGCTAATGAAAAACTGTTTTTT
CDR3 protein: CASSYHREEANEKLFF

J gene: TRBJ2-7
clone size: NA
V gene: TRBV27
D gene: TRBD1
CDR3 DNA: TGTGCCAGCAGTTTATCGACAGGGGGCTTTTACGAGCAGTACTTC
CDR3 protein: CASSLSTGGFYEQYF

J gene: TRBJ1-1
clone size: NA
V gene: TRBV30
D gene: TRBD1
CDR3 DNA: TGTGCCTGGACTGCGACAGGGGGCACTGAAGCTTTCTTT
CDR3 protein: CAWTATGGTEAFF

J gene: TRBJ2-7
clone size: NA
V gene: TRBV5-1
D gene: TRBD2
CDR3 DNA: TGCGCCAGCAGCTTGGTCGGGAGGGCATACGAGCAGTACTTC
CDR3 protein: CASSLVGRAYEQYF

J gene: TRBJ1-1
clone size: NA
V gene: TRBV19
D gene: NA
CDR3 DNA: TGTGCCAGTAGTACACAGGGGAACACTGAAGCTTTCTTT
CDR3 protein: CASSTQGNTEAFF

J gene: TRBJ1-5
clone size: NA
V gene: TRBV7-2
D gene: NA
CDR3 DNA: TGTGCCAGCAGCTTTGGGGGCGGCCAGCCCCAGCATTTT
CDR3 protein: CASSFGGGQPQHF

J gene: TRBJ1-2
clone size: NA
V gene: TRBV11-3
D gene: NA
CDR3 DNA: TGTGCCAGCAGCTTAGATCCGGGGAAAGCTAACTATGGCTACACCTTC
CDR3 protein: CASSLDPGKANYGYTF

J gene: TRBJ2-5
clone size: NA
V gene: TRBV28
D gene: NA
CDR3 DNA: TGTGCCAGCAGTTTACGAGACAGGCCAAAAGAGACCCAGTACTTC
CDR3 protein: CASSLRDRPKETQYF

J gene: TRBJ1-4
clone size: NA
V gene: TRBV20-1
D gene: NA
CDR3 DNA: TGCAGTGCTAGGTCGGGTGAAAAACTGTTTTTT
CDR3 protein: CSARSGEKLFF

J gene: TRBJ1-3
clone size: few
V gene: TRBV29-1
D gene: NA
CDR3 DNA: TGCAGCGTGCGGACACAGGGAAACACCATATATTTT
CDR3 protein: CSVRTQGNTIYF

J gene: TRBJ2-7
clone size: NA
V gene: TRBV4-2
D gene: TRBD2
CDR3 DNA: TGTGCCAGCAGCCAAGATTTAGCGGGAGCGGCCTACGAGCAGTACTTC
CDR3 protein: CASSQDLAGAAYEQYF

J gene: TRBJ2-1
clone size: NA
V gene: TRBV28
D gene: NA
CDR3 DNA: TGTGCCAGCAGGGGCCAATATGAGCAGTTCTTC
CDR3 protein: CASRGQYEQFF

J gene: TRBJ2-4
clone size: NA
V gene: TRBV28
D gene: NA
CDR3 DNA: TGTGCCAGCAGTTTATGGGCGATGGAGCTAGCCAAAAACATTCAGTACTTC
CDR3 protein: CASSLWAMELAKNIQYF

J gene: TRBJ1-6
clone size: NA
V gene: TRBV10-3
D gene: NA
CDR3 DNA: TGTGCCATCAGTTCCACAGGGAGCTATAATTCACCCCTCCACTTT
CDR3 protein: CAISSTGSYNSPLHF

J gene: TRBJ2-1
clone size: once
V gene: TRBV7-2
D gene: TRBD1
CDR3 DNA: TGTGCCAGCAGCTTAGCGACGGGACAGGGGTACAATGAGCAGTTCTTC
CDR3 protein: CASSLATGQGYNEQFF

J gene: TRBJ2-1
clone size: few
V gene: TRBV9
D gene: TRBD2
CDR3 DNA: TGTGCCAGCAGCGCCAGTGGGAGGGCCGACTACAATGAGCAGTTCTTC
CDR3 protein: CASSASGRADYNEQFF

J gene: TRBJ2-5
clone size: NA
V gene: TRBV29-1
D gene: NA
CDR3 DNA: TGCAGCGTTGGGGGAGTCAAGGGTTTCCAAGAGACCCAGTACTTC
CDR3 protein: CSVGGVKGFQETQYF

J gene: TRBJ2-5
clone size: NA
V gene: TRBV9
D gene: TRBD2
CDR3 DNA: TGTGCCAGCAGCGTAGTGGCTAGCGGGAGTGGGGAGACCCAGTACTTC
CDR3 protein: CASSVVASGSGETQYF

J gene: TRBJ2-7
clone size: once
V gene: TRBV5-1
D gene: TRBD2
CDR3 DNA: TGCGCCAGCAGCTCGACTAGCGGGAGGGCCTACGAGCAGTACTTC
CDR3 protein: CASSSTSGRAYEQYF

J gene: TRBJ1-1
clone size: NA
V gene: TRBV25-1
D gene: NA
CDR3 DNA: TGTGCCAGCAGTGAACTATCCCCCGGCAGGGATCGAACTGAAGCTTTCTTT
CDR3 protein: CASSELSPGRDRTEAFF

J gene: TRBJ2-2
clone size: NA
V gene: TRBV6-1
D gene: TRBD2
CDR3 DNA: TGTGCCAGCAGTGAATTAGCGGGATATGGTACCGGGGAGCTGTTTTTT
CDR3 protein: CASSELAGYGTGELFF

J gene: TRBJ2-4
clone size: NA
V gene: TRBV7-2
D gene: NA
CDR3 DNA: TGTGCCAGCAGCTTAGTGAGTAATTCCAAAAACATTCAGTACTTC
CDR3 protein: CASSLVSNSKNIQYF